The present T cell receptor beta chain was sequenced within a study of cytomegalovirus exposure and HLA in healthy donors. Study findings and constraints: Researchers reported in a later analysis that a missense DCLRE1C variant was tied to TCR beta V- and J-gene trimming.

Concerning this clone: Its specificity is unknown.

PCR used 60 Vbeta primers and 13 Jbeta primers. Clones were sequenced by immunoSEQ multiplex PCR, and TCRdb holds only the in-frame ones, with some missing. The table shows 90,000 to 100,000 clones, with around 68% occurring only once. Germline-derived CDR1 and CDR2 are LNHDA and SQIVND (reference sequence). The CDR3 has 14 amino acids. V was trimmed by 6 bases and J by 6 bases, leaving 17 bases between them. This receptor was identified in a man aged 50 to 60 in good health and CMV-seronegative. Sequenced material: PBMCs. The V gene is TRBV19, the J gene TRBJ1-1; tentative D call: TRBD1 (5 bases). CDR3 nucleotides: TGTGCCAGTAGGGGTCAGACAGCCTGGGCTGAAGCTTTCTTT. Translated, it gives CASRGQTAWAEAFF. Together with reference TRBV19 and TRBJ1-1, the CDR3 gives the full variable domain: DGGITQSPKYLFRKEGQNVTLSCEQNLNHDAMYWYRQDPGQGLRLIYYSQIVNDFQKGDIAEGYSVSREKKESFPLTVTSAQKNPTAFYLCASRGQTAWAEAFFGQGTRLTVV.